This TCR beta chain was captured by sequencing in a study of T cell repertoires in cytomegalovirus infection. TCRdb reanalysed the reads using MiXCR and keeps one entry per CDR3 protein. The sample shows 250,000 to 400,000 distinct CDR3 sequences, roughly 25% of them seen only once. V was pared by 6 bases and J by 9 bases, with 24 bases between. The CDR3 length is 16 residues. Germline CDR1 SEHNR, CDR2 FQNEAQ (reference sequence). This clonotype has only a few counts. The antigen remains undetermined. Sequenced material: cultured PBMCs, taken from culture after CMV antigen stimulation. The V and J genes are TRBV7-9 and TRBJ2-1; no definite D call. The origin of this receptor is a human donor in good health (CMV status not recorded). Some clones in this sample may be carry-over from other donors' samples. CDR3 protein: CASRFEARPTLGEQFF. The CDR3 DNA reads TGTGCCAGCAGATTCGAAGCAAGGCCGACCTTGGGTGAGCAGTTCTTC.